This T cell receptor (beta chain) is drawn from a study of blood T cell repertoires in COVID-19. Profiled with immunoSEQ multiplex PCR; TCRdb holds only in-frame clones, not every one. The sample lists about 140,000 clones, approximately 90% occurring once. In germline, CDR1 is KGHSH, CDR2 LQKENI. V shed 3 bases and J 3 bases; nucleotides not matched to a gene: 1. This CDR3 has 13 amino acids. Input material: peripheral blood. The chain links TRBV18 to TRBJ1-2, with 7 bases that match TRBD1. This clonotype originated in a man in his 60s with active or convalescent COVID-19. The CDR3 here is CASSPGTDYGYTF. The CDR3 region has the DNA TGTGCCAGCTCACCCGGGACAGACTATGGCTACACCTTC. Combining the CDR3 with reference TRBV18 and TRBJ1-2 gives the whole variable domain NAGVMQNPRHLVRRRGQEARLRCSPMKGHSHVYWYRQLPEEGLKFMVYLQKENIIDESGMPKERFSAEFPKEGPSILRIQQVVRGDSAAYFCASSPGTDYGYTFGSGTRLTVV.